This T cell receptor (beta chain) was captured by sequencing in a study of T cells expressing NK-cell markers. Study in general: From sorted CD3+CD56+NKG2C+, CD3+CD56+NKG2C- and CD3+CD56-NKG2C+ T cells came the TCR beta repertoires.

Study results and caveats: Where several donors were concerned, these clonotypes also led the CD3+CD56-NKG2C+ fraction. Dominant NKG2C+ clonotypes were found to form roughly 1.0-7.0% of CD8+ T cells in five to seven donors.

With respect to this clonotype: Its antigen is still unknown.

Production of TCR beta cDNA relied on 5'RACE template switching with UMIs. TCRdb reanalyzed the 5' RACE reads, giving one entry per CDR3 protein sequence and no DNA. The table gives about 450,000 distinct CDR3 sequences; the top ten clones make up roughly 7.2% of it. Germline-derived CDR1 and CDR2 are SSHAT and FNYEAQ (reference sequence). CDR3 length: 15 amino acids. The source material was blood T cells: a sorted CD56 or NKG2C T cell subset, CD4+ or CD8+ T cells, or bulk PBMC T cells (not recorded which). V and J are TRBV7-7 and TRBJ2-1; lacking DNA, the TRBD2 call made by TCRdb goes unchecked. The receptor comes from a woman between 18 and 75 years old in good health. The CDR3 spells CASSTQGGLDNEQFF. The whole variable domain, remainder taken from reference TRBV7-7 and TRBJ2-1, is GAGVSQSPRYKVTKRGQDVTLRCDPISSHATLYWYQQALGQGPEFLTYFNYEAQPDKSGLPSDRFSAERPEGSISTLTIQRTEQRDSAMYRCASSTQGGLDNEQFFGPGTRLTVL.